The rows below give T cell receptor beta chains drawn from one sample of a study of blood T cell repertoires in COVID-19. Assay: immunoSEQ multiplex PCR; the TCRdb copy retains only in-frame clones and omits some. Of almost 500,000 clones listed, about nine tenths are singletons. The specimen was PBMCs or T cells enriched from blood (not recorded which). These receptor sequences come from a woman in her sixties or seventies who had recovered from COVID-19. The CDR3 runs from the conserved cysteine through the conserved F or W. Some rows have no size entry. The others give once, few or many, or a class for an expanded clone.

CDR3aa: CASSFTSGVHGYTF
j_gene: TRBJ1-2
abundance: .
v_gene: TRBV5-1

CDR3aa: CASSLGGVTEAFF
j_gene: TRBJ1-1
abundance: once
v_gene: TRBV5-4

CDR3aa: CASSTPGGGQGTDTQYF
j_gene: TRBJ2-3
abundance: .
v_gene: TRBV6-4

CDR3aa: CASSFTGDDSPLHF
j_gene: TRBJ1-6
abundance: .
v_gene: TRBV5-1

CDR3aa: CASMPSSGPSTDTQYF
j_gene: TRBJ2-3
abundance: .
v_gene: TRBV7-9

CDR3aa: CAISEPYLGQETQYF
j_gene: TRBJ2-5
abundance: once
v_gene: TRBV10-3

CDR3aa: CASSRVFRPNTEAFF
j_gene: TRBJ1-1
abundance: .
v_gene: TRBV4-2

CDR3aa: CASSDYRGRDEKLFF
j_gene: TRBJ1-4
abundance: .
v_gene: TRBV10-2

CDR3aa: CASSSNTGELFF
j_gene: TRBJ2-2
abundance: .
v_gene: TRBV9

CDR3aa: CASRGGSEKLFF
j_gene: TRBJ1-4
abundance: .
v_gene: TRBV6-5

CDR3aa: CASSSKTESIYSPLHF
j_gene: TRBJ1-6
abundance: once
v_gene: TRBV6-5

CDR3aa: CASSVTAGQANSPLHF
j_gene: TRBJ1-6
abundance: .
v_gene: TRBV6-1

CDR3aa: CASSSLQGTEAFF
j_gene: TRBJ1-1
abundance: .
v_gene: TRBV9

CDR3aa: CASSRARGPLGGYTF
j_gene: TRBJ1-2
abundance: .
v_gene: TRBV14

CDR3aa: CASRQSGTTYEQYF
j_gene: TRBJ2-7
abundance: .
v_gene: TRBV11-3

CDR3aa: CASSESWSGGRDTQYF
j_gene: TRBJ2-3
abundance: .
v_gene: TRBV25-1

CDR3aa: CASIRRWTSGRVEQFF
j_gene: TRBJ2-1
abundance: .
v_gene: TRBV21-1

CDR3aa: CASADRGYGYTF
j_gene: TRBJ1-2
abundance: once
v_gene: TRBV27

CDR3aa: CASSSTPGQGGYGYTF
j_gene: TRBJ1-2
abundance: few
v_gene: TRBV27

CDR3aa: CASSYRADRNYGYTF
j_gene: TRBJ1-2
abundance: .
v_gene: TRBV19

CDR3aa: CASSRQVLMNTEAFF
j_gene: TRBJ1-1
abundance: .
v_gene: TRBV19

CDR3aa: CASSSSVDEQYF
j_gene: TRBJ2-7
abundance: .
v_gene: TRBV27

CDR3aa: CASSFQGHSPLHF
j_gene: TRBJ1-6
abundance: many
v_gene: TRBV27

CDR3aa: CASSRTPGTPYNEQFF
j_gene: TRBJ2-1
abundance: .
v_gene: TRBV9

CDR3aa: CSVFGGRAEAFF
j_gene: TRBJ1-1
abundance: .
v_gene: TRBV29-1

CDR3aa: CASSLQGLAGGPTLFF
j_gene: TRBJ2-1
abundance: .
v_gene: TRBV6-6

CDR3aa: CAWTLGGVKEQFF
j_gene: TRBJ2-1
abundance: .
v_gene: TRBV30

CDR3aa: CASRNFGSPLHF
j_gene: TRBJ1-6
abundance: .
v_gene: TRBV2

CDR3aa: CASSESGVGEKLFF
j_gene: TRBJ1-4
abundance: .
v_gene: TRBV2

CDR3aa: CASSLAPGHTYEQYF
j_gene: TRBJ2-7
abundance: .
v_gene: TRBV7-6

CDR3aa: CAITRTLDYNSPLHF
j_gene: TRBJ1-6
abundance: .
v_gene: TRBV10-3

CDR3aa: CASSSRLAGGLDTQYF
j_gene: TRBJ2-3
abundance: .
v_gene: TRBV5-4

CDR3aa: CASSDTGQPQHF
j_gene: TRBJ1-5
abundance: many
v_gene: TRBV2

CDR3aa: CASSRTPTGGNTIYF
j_gene: TRBJ1-3
abundance: .
v_gene: TRBV2

CDR3aa: CASTSGGWNQPQHF
j_gene: TRBJ1-5
abundance: .
v_gene: TRBV6-5

CDR3aa: CASSLSTAGYQPQHF
j_gene: TRBJ1-5
abundance: .
v_gene: TRBV27

CDR3aa: CASSKATGALTIHYGYTF
j_gene: TRBJ1-2
abundance: .
v_gene: TRBV21-1

CDR3aa: CASSLREGINEKLFF
j_gene: TRBJ1-4
abundance: .
v_gene: TRBV13

CDR3aa: CASSARQGTEAFF
j_gene: TRBJ1-1
abundance: .
v_gene: TRBV9

CDR3aa: CASSQGTGQYNGYTF
j_gene: TRBJ1-2
abundance: few
v_gene: TRBV27

CDR3aa: CASSLRLAGEQYF
j_gene: TRBJ2-7
abundance: .
v_gene: TRBV7-8

CDR3aa: CASSPSGEVEANYGYTF
j_gene: TRBJ1-2
abundance: .
v_gene: TRBV3-1/TRBV3-2

CDR3aa: CASSLGDYSSYNSPLHF
j_gene: TRBJ1-6
abundance: .
v_gene: TRBV5-8

CDR3aa: CASSLRQGKEKLFF
j_gene: TRBJ1-4
abundance: .
v_gene: TRBV27

CDR3aa: CASIPAGGQGEQFF
j_gene: TRBJ2-1
abundance: .
v_gene: TRBV5-1

CDR3aa: CASSLALRLAGGTDTQYF
j_gene: TRBJ2-3
abundance: .
v_gene: TRBV7-2

CDR3aa: CASSLATGVQNTIYF
j_gene: TRBJ1-3
abundance: once
v_gene: TRBV5-1

CDR3aa: CASRHTTGADGYTF
j_gene: TRBJ1-2
abundance: .
v_gene: TRBV28

CDR3aa: CASSKTGVAKNIQYF
j_gene: TRBJ2-4
abundance: .
v_gene: TRBV19

CDR3aa: CASSPKGVGAEKLFF
j_gene: TRBJ1-4
abundance: .
v_gene: TRBV4-1

CDR3aa: CASTGQGARGNTIYF
j_gene: TRBJ1-3
abundance: .
v_gene: TRBV25-1

CDR3aa: CASSLRAQGTNTEAFF
j_gene: TRBJ1-1
abundance: .
v_gene: TRBV7-6

CDR3aa: CASSLTVPPNTGELFF
j_gene: TRBJ2-2
abundance: once
v_gene: TRBV5-1

CDR3aa: CAISEPSYGAGELFF
j_gene: TRBJ1-4
abundance: once
v_gene: TRBV10-3

CDR3aa: CASSLLIGQGKGQPQHF
j_gene: TRBJ1-5
abundance: .
v_gene: TRBV7-6

CDR3aa: CASSLGGAAYEQYF
j_gene: TRBJ2-7
abundance: .
v_gene: TRBV11-3

CDR3aa: CASRRTGSPSGNTIYF
j_gene: TRBJ1-3
abundance: .
v_gene: TRBV19